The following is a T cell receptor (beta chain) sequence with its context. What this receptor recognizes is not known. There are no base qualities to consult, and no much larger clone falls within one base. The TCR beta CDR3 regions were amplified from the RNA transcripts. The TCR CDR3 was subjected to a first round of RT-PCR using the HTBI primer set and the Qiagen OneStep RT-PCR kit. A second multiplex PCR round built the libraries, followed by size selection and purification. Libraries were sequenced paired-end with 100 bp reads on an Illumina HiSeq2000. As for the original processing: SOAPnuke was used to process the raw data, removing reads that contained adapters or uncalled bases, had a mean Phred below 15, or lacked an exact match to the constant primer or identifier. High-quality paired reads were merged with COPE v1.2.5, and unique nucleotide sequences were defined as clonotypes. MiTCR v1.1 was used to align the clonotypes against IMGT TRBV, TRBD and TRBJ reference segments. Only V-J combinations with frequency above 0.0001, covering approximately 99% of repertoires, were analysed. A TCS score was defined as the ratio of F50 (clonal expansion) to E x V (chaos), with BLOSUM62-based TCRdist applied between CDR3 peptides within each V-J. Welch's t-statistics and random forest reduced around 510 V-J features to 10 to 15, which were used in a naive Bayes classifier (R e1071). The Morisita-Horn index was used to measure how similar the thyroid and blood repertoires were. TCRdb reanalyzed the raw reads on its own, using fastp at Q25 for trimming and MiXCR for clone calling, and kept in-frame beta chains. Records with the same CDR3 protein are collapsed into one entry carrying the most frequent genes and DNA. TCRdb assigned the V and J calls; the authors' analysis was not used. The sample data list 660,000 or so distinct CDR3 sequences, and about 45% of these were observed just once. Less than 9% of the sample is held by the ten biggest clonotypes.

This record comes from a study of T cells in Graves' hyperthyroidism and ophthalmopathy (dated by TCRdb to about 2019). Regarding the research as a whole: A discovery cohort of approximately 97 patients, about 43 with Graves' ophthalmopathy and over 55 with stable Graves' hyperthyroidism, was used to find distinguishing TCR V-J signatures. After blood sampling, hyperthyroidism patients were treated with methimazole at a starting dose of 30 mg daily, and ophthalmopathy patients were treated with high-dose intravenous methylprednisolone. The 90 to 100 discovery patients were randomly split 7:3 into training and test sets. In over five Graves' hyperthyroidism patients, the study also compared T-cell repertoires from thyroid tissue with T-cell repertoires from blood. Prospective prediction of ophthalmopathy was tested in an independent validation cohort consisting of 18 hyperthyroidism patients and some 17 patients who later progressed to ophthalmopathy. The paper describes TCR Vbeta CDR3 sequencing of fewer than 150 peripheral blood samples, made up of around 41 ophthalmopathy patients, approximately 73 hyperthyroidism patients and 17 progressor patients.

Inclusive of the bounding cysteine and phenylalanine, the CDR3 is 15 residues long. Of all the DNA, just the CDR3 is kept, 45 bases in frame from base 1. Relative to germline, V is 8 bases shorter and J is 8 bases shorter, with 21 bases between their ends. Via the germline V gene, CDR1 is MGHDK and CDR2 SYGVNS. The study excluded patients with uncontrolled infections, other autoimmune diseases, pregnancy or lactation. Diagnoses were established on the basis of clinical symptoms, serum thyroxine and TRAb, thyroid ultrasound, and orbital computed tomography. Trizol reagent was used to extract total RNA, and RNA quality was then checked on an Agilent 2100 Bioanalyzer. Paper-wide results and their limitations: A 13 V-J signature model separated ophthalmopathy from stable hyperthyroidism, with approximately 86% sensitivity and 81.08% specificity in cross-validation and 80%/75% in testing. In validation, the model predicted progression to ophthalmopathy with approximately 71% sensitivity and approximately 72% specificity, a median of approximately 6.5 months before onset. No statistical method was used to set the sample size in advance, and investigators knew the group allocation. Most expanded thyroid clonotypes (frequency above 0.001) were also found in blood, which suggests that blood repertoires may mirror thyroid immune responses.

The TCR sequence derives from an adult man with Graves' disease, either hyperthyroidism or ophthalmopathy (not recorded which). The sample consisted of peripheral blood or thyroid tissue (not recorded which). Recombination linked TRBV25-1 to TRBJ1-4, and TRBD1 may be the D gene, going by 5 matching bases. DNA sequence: TGTGCCAGCGGTGTCGGTGGGACCGCGGGCGAAAAACTGTTTTTT. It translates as CASGVGGTAGEKLFF.